This is a list of T cell receptor beta chains from one sample in a study of blood T cell repertoires in COVID-19. Clones were sequenced by immunoSEQ multiplex PCR, and TCRdb holds only the in-frame ones, with some missing. The sample consists of 60,000 or so clones, 75% to 90% of them appearing once. The sequenced sample consisted of peripheral blood. These receptors came from a man aged 80 or over with acute or convalescent COVID-19. The conserved cysteine and the conserved F or W are not part of the CDR3 here. Fields, in order: D gene, V gene, CDR3 protein. The D gene is left open where the match is weak.

d_call: TRBD1
v_call: TRBV2
cdr3_aa: ASRIGQAYNEQF

d_call: .
v_call: TRBV3-1/TRBV3-2
cdr3_aa: ASSQAQINYGYT

d_call: .
v_call: TRBV5-1
cdr3_aa: ASSKTGFPLH

d_call: TRBD1
v_call: TRBV27
cdr3_aa: ASRGQARDGYT

d_call: .
v_call: TRBV11-3
cdr3_aa: ASSLVPGEQF

d_call: .
v_call: TRBV29-1
cdr3_aa: SVAPTSDTQY

d_call: TRBD1
v_call: TRBV5-1
cdr3_aa: ASSVGPRGNGFYEQY

d_call: TRBD1
v_call: TRBV9
cdr3_aa: ASSPRQGGGNTIY

d_call: .
v_call: TRBV4-1
cdr3_aa: ASSQEYIGPDRHTEAF

d_call: .
v_call: TRBV6-2/TRBV6-3
cdr3_aa: ASRPTGSRNTEAF

d_call: .
v_call: TRBV18
cdr3_aa: ASSPSTAGGTEAF